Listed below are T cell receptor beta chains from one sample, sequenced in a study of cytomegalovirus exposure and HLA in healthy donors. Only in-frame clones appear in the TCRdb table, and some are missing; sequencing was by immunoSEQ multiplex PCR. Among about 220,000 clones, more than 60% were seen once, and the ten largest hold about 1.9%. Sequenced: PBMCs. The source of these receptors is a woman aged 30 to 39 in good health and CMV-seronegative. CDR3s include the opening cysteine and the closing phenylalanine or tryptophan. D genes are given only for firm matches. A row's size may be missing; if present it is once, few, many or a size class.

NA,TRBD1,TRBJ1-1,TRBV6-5,CAIATGGTEAFF,TGTGCCATCGCTACAGGGGGCACTGAAGCTTTCTTT
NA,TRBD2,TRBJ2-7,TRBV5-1,CASSSTGGPKIHEQYF,TGCGCCAGCAGCTCTACGGGGGGGCCTAAGATTCACGAGCAGTACTTC
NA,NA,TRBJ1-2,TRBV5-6,CASSLDTGNYGYTF,TGTGCCAGCAGCTTGGATACAGGGAACTATGGCTACACCTTC
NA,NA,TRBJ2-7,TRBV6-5,CASSYSWGETYEQYF,TGTGCCAGCAGTTACTCTTGGGGAGAGACCTACGAGCAGTACTTC
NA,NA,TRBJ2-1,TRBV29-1,CSVEDPFKPYNEQFF,TGCAGCGTTGAAGATCCCTTCAAGCCCTACAATGAGCAGTTCTTC
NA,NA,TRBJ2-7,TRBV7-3,CASSLLARGPYEQYF,TGTGCCAGCAGCTTACTCGCGCGAGGGCCCTACGAGCAGTACTTC
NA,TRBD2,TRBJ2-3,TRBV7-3,CASSLTAGGPRVGLTDTQYF,TGTGCCAGCAGCTTAACTGCGGGGGGGCCTAGAGTCGGGCTCACAGATACGCAGTATTTT
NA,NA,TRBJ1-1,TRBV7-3,CASSFFFGGEAFF,TGTGCCAGCAGCTTTTTTTTCGGGGGTGAAGCTTTCTTT
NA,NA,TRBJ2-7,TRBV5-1,CASSPGNAYEQYF,TGCGCCAGCAGCCCAGGAAACGCATACGAGCAGTACTTC
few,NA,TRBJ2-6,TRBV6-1,CASSEAGDGANVLTF,TGTGCCAGCAGTGAAGCAGGGGATGGGGCCAACGTCCTGACTTTC
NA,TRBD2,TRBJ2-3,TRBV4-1,CASSHRTSGGGDTQYF,TGCGCCAGCAGCCACCGGACTAGCGGGGGGGGAGATACGCAGTATTTT
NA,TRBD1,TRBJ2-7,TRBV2,CASHRDRGTYEQYF,TGTGCCAGCCACCGGGACAGGGGGACCTACGAGCAGTACTTC
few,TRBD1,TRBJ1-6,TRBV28,CASITFRGQYNSPLHF,TGTGCCAGCATTACTTTTAGGGGACAGTATAATTCACCCCTCCACTTT
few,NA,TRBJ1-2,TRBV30,CAWRPGGGYTF,TGTGCCTGGAGGCCAGGTGGGGGCTACACCTTC
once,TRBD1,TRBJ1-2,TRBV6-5,CASSYGPGGDGYTF,TGTGCCAGCAGTTACGGTCCAGGGGGCGACGGCTACACCTTC
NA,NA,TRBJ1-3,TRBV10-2,CASSETFGNTIYF,TGCGCCAGCAGTGAGACATTTGGAAACACCATATATTTT
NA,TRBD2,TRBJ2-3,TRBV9,CASSVYGPSGSADTQYF,TGTGCCAGCAGCGTATATGGTCCTAGCGGGAGTGCAGATACGCAGTATTTT
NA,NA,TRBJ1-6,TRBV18,CASSRAQIPNSPLHF,TGTGCCAGCTCACGGGCACAAATACCCAATTCACCCCTCCACTTT
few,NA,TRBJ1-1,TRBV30,CAWSRGGSEAFF,TGTGCCTGGAGTCGCGGTGGCTCTGAAGCTTTCTTT
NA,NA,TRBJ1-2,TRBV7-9,CASSPPENYGYTF,TGTGCCAGCAGCCCGCCGGAGAACTATGGCTACACCTTC
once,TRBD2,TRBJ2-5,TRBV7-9,CASSFLRTSGQETQYF,TGTGCCAGCAGCTTCCTCCGAACTAGCGGGCAGGAGACCCAGTACTTC
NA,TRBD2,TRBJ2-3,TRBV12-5,CASGLRLAGVTDTQYF,TGTGCTAGTGGTTTGAGGCTAGCGGGGGTCACAGATACGCAGTATTTT
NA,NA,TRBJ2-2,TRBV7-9,CASSFRGGELFF,TGTGCCAGCAGCTTTCGGGGCGGGGAGCTGTTTTTT
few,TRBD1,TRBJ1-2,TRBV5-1,CASSPGGQGYGYTF,TGCGCCAGCAGCCCGGGAGGACAGGGCTATGGCTACACCTTC
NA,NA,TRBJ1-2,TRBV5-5,CASSLERSNYGYTF,TGTGCCAGCAGCCTGGAGCGCTCTAACTATGGCTACACCTTC
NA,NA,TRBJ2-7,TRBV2,CASSEERSYEQYF,TGTGCCAGCAGTGAAGAGCGCTCCTACGAGCAGTACTTC
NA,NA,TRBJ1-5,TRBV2,CASTTEASMGSNQPQHF,TGTGCCAGCACCACGGAGGCATCCATGGGAAGCAATCAGCCCCAGCATTTT
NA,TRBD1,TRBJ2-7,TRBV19,CATGQGYEQYF,TGTGCCACGGGACAGGGTTACGAGCAGTACTTC
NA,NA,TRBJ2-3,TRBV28,CASSRNGRGNTDTQYF,TGTGCCAGCAGTCGGAACGGCAGGGGAAACACAGATACGCAGTATTTT
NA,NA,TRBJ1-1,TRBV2,CASTRQALEAFF,TGTGCCAGCACGAGACAGGCCTTAGAAGCTTTCTTT
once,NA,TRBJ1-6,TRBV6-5,CASSSVYSSYNSPLHF,TGTGCCAGCAGTTCCGTGTATAGCTCCTATAATTCACCCCTCCACTTT
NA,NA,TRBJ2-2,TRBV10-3,CAISEGGRGTGELFF,TGTGCCATCAGTGAGGGAGGGAGAGGTACCGGGGAGCTGTTTTTT
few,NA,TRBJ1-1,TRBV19,CASSIVGASGTEAFF,TGTGCCAGTAGTATAGTGGGGGCGAGTGGCACTGAAGCTTTCTTT
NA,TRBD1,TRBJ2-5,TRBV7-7,CASSPRQGALETQYF,TGTGCTAGCAGCCCCCGACAGGGGGCACTAGAGACCCAGTACTTC
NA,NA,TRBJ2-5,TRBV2,CASSYVSETQYF,TGTGCCAGCAGCTACGTCTCGGAGACCCAGTACTTC
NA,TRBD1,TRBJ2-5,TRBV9,CASSPRTGETQYF,TGTGCCAGCAGCCCCCGGACAGGGGAGACCCAGTACTTC
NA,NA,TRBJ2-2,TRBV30,CAFDPGIHTGELFF,TGTGCCTTCGACCCGGGGATACACACCGGGGAGCTGTTTTTT
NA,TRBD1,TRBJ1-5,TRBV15,CATSREQGVNQPQHF,TGTGCCACCAGCAGAGAACAGGGGGTAAATCAGCCCCAGCATTTT
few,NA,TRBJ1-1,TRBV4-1,CASSLMGDYTEAFF,TGCGCCAGCAGCCTGATGGGGGACTACACTGAAGCTTTCTTT
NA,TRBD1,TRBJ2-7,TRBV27,CASSLGTGRSYEQYF,TGTGCCAGCAGTCTAGGGACAGGGAGGTCTTACGAGCAGTACTTC
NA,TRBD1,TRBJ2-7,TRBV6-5,CASRPRGQSEEQYF,TGTGCCAGCAGGCCCAGGGGGCAATCTGAAGAGCAGTACTTC
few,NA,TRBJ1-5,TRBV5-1,CASSLTGTNQPQHF,TGCGCCAGCAGCTTGACAGGGACCAATCAGCCCCAGCATTTT
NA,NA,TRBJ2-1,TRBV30,CAWSELRVHEQFF,TGTGCCTGGAGTGAGCTCAGGGTTCATGAGCAGTTCTTC
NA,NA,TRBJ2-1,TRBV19,CASKIGQSSYNEQFF,TGTGCCAGTAAAATTGGGCAAAGCTCCTACAATGAGCAGTTCTTC
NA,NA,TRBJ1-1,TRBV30,CAWRNVGYGAEAFF,TGTGCCTGGAGAAACGTGGGTTACGGGGCTGAAGCTTTCTTT